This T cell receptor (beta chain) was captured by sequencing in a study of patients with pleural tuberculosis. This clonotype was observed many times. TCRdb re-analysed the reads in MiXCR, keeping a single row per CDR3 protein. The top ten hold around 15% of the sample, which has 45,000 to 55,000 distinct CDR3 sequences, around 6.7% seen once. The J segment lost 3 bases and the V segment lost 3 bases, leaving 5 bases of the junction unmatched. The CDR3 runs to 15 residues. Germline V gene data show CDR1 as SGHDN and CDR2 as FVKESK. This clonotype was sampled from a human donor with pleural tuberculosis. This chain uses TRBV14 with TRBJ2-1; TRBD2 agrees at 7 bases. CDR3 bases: TGTGCCAGCAGCCACCGACTAGCTAGCTACAATGAGCAGTTCTTC. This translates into CASSHRLASYNEQFF.